These T cell receptor beta chains were read from a single sample in a study of blood T cell repertoires in COVID-19. The table came from immunoSEQ multiplex PCR; TCRdb's copy has only in-frame clones and leaves some out. The table has 200,000 to 300,000 clones, around 88% seen once. Sequenced sample: peripheral blood. The receptors stem from a man older than 75 with acute or convalescent COVID-19. Each CDR3 is given with its conserved first and last residue. Each record gives: CDR3 protein, CDR3 DNA, clone size, D gene, J gene, V gene. A D gene is named only where the DNA matches it firmly. Clone size, where shown, is once, few, many, or a class for clones that have expanded.

CASSYSGVGNTIYF	TGTGCCAGCAGTTACTCCGGGGTCGGAAACACCATATATTTT	-	-	TRBJ1-3	TRBV6-5
CASRKGNTDTQYF	TGTGCCAGCAGAAAGGGGAACACAGATACGCAGTATTTT	-	-	TRBJ2-3	TRBV6-5
CASSFTGGYGYTF	TGTGCCAGCAGTTTTACAGGGGGCTATGGCTACACCTTC	-	TRBD1	TRBJ1-2	TRBV12-3/TRBV12-4
CAISESIGLNSYNEQFF	TGTGCCATCAGTGAGTCAATTGGACTAAACTCCTACAATGAGCAGTTCTTC	-	-	TRBJ2-1	TRBV10-3
CASSVDEGQPQHF	TGTGCCAGCAGCGTAGATGAGGGTCAGCCCCAGCATTTT	-	-	TRBJ1-5	TRBV9
CASSYSGTGTYNEQFF	TGTGCCAGCAGTTATTCGGGTACAGGAACCTACAATGAGCAGTTCTTC	-	-	TRBJ2-1	TRBV6-5
CASSQGRETSYNEQFF	TGTGCCAGCAGCCAAGGAAGGGAGACATCCTACAATGAGCAGTTCTTC	-	-	TRBJ2-1	TRBV4-2
CASSDRSRRNQPQHF	TGTGCCAGCAGTGACAGGTCGCGACGGAATCAGCCCCAGCATTTT	-	-	TRBJ1-5	TRBV28
CASSVGGRGWGEQYF	TGTGCCAGCAGCGTAGGGGGAAGGGGCTGGGGAGAGCAGTACTTC	-	-	TRBJ2-7	TRBV9
CASSLQGVGQPQHF	TGTGCCAGCAGCCTACAGGGGGTTGGTCAGCCCCAGCATTTT	-	TRBD1	TRBJ1-5	TRBV3-1/TRBV3-2
CASSTTIPYQPQHF	TGTGCCAGCAGCACCACTATTCCCTATCAGCCCCAGCATTTT	-	-	TRBJ1-5	TRBV2
CASSLARTGGINEQFF	TGTGCCAGCAGCTTAGCAAGGACAGGGGGAATCAATGAGCAGTTCTTC	-	TRBD1	TRBJ2-1	TRBV7-8
CASSARTSGTYEQYF	TGTGCCAGCAGCGCCCGGACTAGCGGGACGTACGAGCAGTACTTC	once	TRBD2	TRBJ2-7	TRBV5-4
CASSLGQSETQYF	TGTGCCAGCAGCTTAGGGCAGTCGGAGACCCAGTACTTC	-	-	TRBJ2-5	TRBV7-2
CATSERGASTDTQYF	TGTGCCACCAGTGAACGGGGGGCCAGCACAGATACGCAGTATTTT	-	-	TRBJ2-3	TRBV24-1
CASSYGQGSNQPQHF	TGTGCCAGCAGTTACGGCCAGGGGAGCAATCAGCCCCAGCATTTT	-	-	TRBJ1-5	TRBV6-5
CASSSGTGVGTNTEAFF	TGTGCCAGCTCATCAGGGACAGGGGTCGGTACGAACACTGAAGCTTTCTTT	-	TRBD1	TRBJ1-1	TRBV18
CASKGGGHGYEQYF	TGTGCCAGCAAAGGTGGTGGACACGGCTACGAGCAGTACTTC	few	-	TRBJ2-7	TRBV27
CASSPASPGGTQYF	TGTGCCAGCTCACCGGCCAGCCCGGGGGGCACGCAGTATTTT	once	-	TRBJ2-3	TRBV18
CASSLHKRSRGRTVNTEAFF	TGTGCCAGCAGCTTACATAAACGGTCCAGGGGGCGAACGGTGAACACTGAAGCTTTCTTT	-	TRBD1	TRBJ1-1	TRBV13
CASRSAGTYEQYF	TGTGCCAGCAGGTCGGCAGGGACCTACGAGCAGTACTTC	-	-	TRBJ2-7	TRBV6-5
CASSFRTPDFGKLFF	TGTGCCAGCAGCTTCCGGACACCTGATTTTGGAAAACTGTTTTTT	once	-	TRBJ1-4	TRBV13
CASRWGAGGYTF	TGTGCCAGCCGGTGGGGCGCGGGAGGCTACACCTTC	-	-	TRBJ1-2	TRBV3-1/TRBV3-2
CASSLDLTGFAYGYTF	TGCGCCAGCAGCTTGGATCTCACAGGGTTTGCCTATGGCTACACCTTC	-	-	TRBJ1-2	TRBV5-1
CASSPPQGPSVYEQYF	TGTGCCAGCAGCCCACCCCAGGGGCCCTCAGTCTACGAGCAGTACTTC	-	-	TRBJ2-7	TRBV28
CASSSRDTEAFF	TGTGCCAGTAGCAGCCGGGACACTGAAGCTTTCTTT	-	-	TRBJ1-1	TRBV19
CASSIQGAGELFF	TGTGCCAGCAGTATTCAGGGGGCCGGGGAGCTGTTTTTT	once	TRBD1	TRBJ2-2	TRBV28
CASSYSGGGTGNTIYF	TGTGCCAGCAGTTACTCGGGCGGGGGCACTGGAAACACCATATATTTT	-	-	TRBJ1-3	TRBV6-5